This T cell receptor (beta chain) was retrieved from a study of cytomegalovirus exposure and HLA in healthy donors. Study-level background: Earlier findings included nearly 120 million unique TCR beta sequences obtained from 150 million to 200 million T cells.

Study findings and constraints: A later analysis showed that HLA-associated TCR beta chains had undergone more clonal expansion than equally common others. In the analysis, some V segments, TRBV6-2 and TRBV6-3 included, were excluded as indistinguishable. According to a later analysis, most TCR beta chains associated with CMV appeared HLA-restricted.

The V and J ends lost 5 bases and 0 bases respectively, with 19 bases between them. This CDR3 region has 18 residues. CDR1 is SEHNR and CDR2 is FQNEAQ in the germline V gene (reference sequence). PCR amplification relied on 60 Vbeta primers (plus 13 Jbeta primers). TCRdb's table, derived via immunoSEQ multiplex PCR, lists solely in-frame clones and lacks some. The repertoire has 140,000 to 150,000 clones, roughly 80% of them found once; the top ten carry roughly 4%. About this clone: As yet, its antigen is unknown.

Sequencing was done on a sample of PBMCs. The receptor was isolated from a woman aged 35 to 49 in good health and CMV-seropositive. J is TRBJ2-2 and V is TRBV7-9; D might be TRBD1 (5 bases). The CDR3 region is CASSPFPHRPTNTGELFF. In nucleotides, the CDR3 is TGTGCCAGCAGCCCCTTTCCCCACAGGCCGACGAACACCGGGGAGCTGTTTTTT. The full variable domain, its missing parts supplied by reference TRBV7-9 and TRBJ2-2, is DTGVSQNPRHKITKRGQNVTFRCDPISEHNRLYWYRQTLGQGPEFLTYFQNEAQLEKSRLLSDRFSAERPKGSFSTLEIQRTEQGDSAMYLCASSPFPHRPTNTGELFFGEGSRLTVL.